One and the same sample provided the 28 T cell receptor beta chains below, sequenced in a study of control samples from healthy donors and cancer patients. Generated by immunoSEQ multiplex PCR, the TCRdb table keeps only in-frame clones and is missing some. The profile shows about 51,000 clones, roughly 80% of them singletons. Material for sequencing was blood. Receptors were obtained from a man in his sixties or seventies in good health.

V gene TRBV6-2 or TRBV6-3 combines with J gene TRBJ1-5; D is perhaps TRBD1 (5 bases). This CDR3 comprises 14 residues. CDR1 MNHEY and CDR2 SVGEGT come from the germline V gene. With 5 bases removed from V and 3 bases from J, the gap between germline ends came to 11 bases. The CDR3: CASSADRLNQPQHF. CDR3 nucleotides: TGTGCCAGCAGTGCCGACAGACTCAATCAGCCCCAGCATTTT.

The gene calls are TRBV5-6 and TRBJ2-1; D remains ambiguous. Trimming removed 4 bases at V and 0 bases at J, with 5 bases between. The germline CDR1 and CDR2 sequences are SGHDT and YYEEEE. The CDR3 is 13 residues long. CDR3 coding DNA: TGTGCCAGCAGCCCCCCCTCCTACAATGAGCAGTTCTTC. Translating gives CASSPPSYNEQFF.

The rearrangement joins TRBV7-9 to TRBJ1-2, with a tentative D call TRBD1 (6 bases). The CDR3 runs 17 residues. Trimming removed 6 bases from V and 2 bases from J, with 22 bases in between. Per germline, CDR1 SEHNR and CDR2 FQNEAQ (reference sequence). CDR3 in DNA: TGTGCCAGCAGTCAACTAACAGGGCCCAGACGGAACTATGGCTACACCTTC. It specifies CASSQLTGPRRNYGYTF.

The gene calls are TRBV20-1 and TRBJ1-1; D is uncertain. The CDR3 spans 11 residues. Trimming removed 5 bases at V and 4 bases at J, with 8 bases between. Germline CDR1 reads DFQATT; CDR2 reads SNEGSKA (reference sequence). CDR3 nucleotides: TGCAGTGCTGAGGGTGGCACTGAAGCTTTCTTT. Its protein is CSAEGGTEAFF.

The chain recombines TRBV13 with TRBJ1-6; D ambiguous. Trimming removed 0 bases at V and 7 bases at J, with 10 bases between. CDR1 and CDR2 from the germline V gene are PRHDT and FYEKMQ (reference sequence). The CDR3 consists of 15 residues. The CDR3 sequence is CASSLGGRWNSPLHF. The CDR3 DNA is TGTGCCAGCAGCTTAGGAGGGAGGTGGAATTCACCCCTCCACTTT.

As DNA, the CDR3 is TGTGCCAGCAGCCCTCGCCCCAGGACTAGCGGGAGCGAGACCCAGTACTTC. This codes for CASSPRPRTSGSETQYF. The chain joins TRBV21-1 to TRBJ2-5; the D segment call TRBD2 is taken from the table without a DNA check. TRBV21-1 is recorded as a pseudogene. The CDR3 is made up of 17 amino acids.

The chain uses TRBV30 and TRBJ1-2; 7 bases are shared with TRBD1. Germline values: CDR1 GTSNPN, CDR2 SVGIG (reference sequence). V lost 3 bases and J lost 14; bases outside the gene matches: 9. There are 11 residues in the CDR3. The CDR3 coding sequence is TGTGCCTGGAGCCCCAAGGGGGCGCGGACCTTC. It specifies CAWSPKGARTF.

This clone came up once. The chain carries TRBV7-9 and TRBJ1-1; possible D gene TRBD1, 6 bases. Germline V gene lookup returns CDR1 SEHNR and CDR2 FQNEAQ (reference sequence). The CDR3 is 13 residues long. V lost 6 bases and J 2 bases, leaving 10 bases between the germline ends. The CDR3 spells CASSTGTNTEAFF. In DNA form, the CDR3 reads TGTGCCAGCAGTACAGGGACTAACACTGAAGCTTTCTTT.

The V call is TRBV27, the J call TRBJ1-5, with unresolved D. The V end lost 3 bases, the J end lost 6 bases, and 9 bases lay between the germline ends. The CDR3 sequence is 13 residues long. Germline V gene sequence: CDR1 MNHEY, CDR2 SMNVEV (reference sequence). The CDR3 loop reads CASSLLPRQPQHF. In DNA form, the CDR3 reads TGTGCCAGCAGTTTGTTACCCCGTCAGCCCCAGCATTTT.

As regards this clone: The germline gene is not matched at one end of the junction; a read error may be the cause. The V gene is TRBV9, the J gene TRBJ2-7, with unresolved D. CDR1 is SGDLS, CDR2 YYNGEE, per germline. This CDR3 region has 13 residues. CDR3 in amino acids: CASSGGTNYEQSF. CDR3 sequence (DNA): TGTGCCAGCAGCGGAGGAACTAACTACGAGCAGTCCTTC.

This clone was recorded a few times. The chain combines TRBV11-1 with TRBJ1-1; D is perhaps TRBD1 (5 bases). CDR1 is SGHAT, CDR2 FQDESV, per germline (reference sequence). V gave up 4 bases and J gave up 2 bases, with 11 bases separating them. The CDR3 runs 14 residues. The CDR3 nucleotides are TGTGCCAGCAGCTCGACAGTGGGTAACACTGAAGCTTTCTTT. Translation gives CASSSTVGNTEAFF.

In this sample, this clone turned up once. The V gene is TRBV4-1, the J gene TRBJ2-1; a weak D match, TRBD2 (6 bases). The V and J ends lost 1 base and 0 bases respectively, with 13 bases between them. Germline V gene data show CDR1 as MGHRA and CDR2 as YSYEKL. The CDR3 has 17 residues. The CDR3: CASSQVGLANSYNEQFF. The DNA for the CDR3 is TGCGCCAGCAGCCAAGTGGGGCTAGCGAACTCCTACAATGAGCAGTTCTTC.

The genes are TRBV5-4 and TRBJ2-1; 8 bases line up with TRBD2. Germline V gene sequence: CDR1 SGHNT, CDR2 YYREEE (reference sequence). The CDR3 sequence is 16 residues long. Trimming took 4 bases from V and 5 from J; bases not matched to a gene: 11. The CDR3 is CASSVPGTRENNEQFF. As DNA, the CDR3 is TGTGCCAGCAGCGTGCCCGGGACTAGAGAAAACAATGAGCAGTTCTTC.

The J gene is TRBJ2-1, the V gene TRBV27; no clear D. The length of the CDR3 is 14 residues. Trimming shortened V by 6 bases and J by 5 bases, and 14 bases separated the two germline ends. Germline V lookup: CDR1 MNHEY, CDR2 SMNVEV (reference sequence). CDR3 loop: CASRIGVTDNEQFF. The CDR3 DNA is TGTGCCAGCAGGATAGGAGTAACGGACAATGAGCAGTTCTTC.

CDR3 DNA sequence: TGTGCCAGCAGCCCGGAGCGGGGGGCGTGGGGCACAGATACGCAGTATTTT. Protein: CASSPERGAWGTDTQYF. This rearrangement joins TRBV5-6 to TRBJ2-3; 9 bases are a match to TRBD2. The CDR3 has 17 amino acids. Germline V lookup: CDR1 SGHDT, CDR2 YYEEEE. With V trimmed by 4 bases and J by 1 base, 10 bases remained unmatched.

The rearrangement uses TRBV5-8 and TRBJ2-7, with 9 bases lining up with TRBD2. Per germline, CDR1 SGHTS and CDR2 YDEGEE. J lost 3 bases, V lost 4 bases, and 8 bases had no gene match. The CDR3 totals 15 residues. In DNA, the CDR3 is TGTGCCAGCAGCCGCGGGACTAGCCAAGACTACGAGCAGTACTTC. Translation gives CASSRGTSQDYEQYF.

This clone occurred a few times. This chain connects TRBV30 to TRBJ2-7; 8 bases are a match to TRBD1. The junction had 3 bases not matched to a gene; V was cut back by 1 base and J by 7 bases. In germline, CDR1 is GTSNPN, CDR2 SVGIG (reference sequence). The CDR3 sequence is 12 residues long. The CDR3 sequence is CAWSDDRGEQYF. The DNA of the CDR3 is TGTGCCTGGAGTGACGACAGGGGAGAGCAGTACTTC.

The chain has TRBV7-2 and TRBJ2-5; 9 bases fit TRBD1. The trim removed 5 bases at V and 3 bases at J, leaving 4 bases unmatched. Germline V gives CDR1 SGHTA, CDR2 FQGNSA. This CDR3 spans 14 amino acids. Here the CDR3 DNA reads TGTGCCAGCAGCCGGGACAGGGAAAAAGAGACCCAGTACTTC. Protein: CASSRDREKETQYF. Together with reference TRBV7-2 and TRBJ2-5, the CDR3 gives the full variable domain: GAGVSQSPSNKVTEKGKDVELRCDPISGHTALYWYRQSLGQGLEFLIYFQGNSAPDKSGLPSDRFSAERTGGSVSTLTIQRTQQEDSAVYLCASSRDREKETQYFGPGTRLLVL.

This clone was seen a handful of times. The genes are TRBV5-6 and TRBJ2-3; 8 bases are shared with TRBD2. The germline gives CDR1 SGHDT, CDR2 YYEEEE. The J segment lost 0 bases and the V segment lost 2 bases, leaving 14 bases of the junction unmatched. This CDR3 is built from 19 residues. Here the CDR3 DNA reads TGTGCCAGCAGCTTCAGGGTAGCGGGATTCAACCCTAGCACAGATACGCAGTATTTT. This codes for CASSFRVAGFNPSTDTQYF.

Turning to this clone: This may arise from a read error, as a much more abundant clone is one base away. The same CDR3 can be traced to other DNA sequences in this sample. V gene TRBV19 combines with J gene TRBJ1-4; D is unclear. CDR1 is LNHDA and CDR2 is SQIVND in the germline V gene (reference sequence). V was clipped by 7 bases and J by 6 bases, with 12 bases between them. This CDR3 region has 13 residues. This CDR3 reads CASIRQPDEKLFF. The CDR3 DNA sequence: TGTGCCAGTATAAGGCAGCCCGATGAAAAACTGTTTTTT.

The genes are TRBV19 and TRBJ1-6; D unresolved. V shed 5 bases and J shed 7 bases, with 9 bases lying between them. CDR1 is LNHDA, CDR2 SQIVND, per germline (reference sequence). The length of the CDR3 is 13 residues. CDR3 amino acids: CASSLRGNSPLHF. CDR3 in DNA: TGTGCCAGTAGTTTAAGAGGGAATTCACCCCTCCACTTT.

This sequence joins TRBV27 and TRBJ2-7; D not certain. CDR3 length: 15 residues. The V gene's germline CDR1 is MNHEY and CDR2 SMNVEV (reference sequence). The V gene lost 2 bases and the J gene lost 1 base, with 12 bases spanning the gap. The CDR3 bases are TGTGCCAGCAGTTTAAAAGGCTCACTTTCCTACGAGCAGTACTTC. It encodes CASSLKGSLSYEQYF.

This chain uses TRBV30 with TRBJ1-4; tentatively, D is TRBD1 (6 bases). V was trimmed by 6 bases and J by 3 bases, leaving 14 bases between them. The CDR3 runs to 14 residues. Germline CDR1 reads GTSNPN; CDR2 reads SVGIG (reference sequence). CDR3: CACTLTGANEKLFF. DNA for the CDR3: TGTGCCTGTACTTTGACAGGTGCTAATGAAAAACTGTTTTTT.

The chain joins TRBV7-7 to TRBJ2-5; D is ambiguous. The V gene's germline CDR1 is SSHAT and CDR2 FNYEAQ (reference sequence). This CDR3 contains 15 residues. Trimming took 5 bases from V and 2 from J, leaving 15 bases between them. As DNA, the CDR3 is TGTGCCAGCAGCCCGCGGCTTGTAGGGCAAGAGACCCAGTACTTC. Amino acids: CASSPRLVGQETQYF.

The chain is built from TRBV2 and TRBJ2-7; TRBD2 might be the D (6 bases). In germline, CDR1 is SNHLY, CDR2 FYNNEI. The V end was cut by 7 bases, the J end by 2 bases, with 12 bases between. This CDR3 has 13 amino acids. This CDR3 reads CASIRWGAYEQYF. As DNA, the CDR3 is TGTGCCAGCATAAGGTGGGGGGCCTACGAGCAGTACTTC.

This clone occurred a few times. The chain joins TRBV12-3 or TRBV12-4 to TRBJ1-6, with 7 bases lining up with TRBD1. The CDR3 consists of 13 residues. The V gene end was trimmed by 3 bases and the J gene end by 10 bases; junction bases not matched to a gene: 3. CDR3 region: CASSLTGKSPLHF. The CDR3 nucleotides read TGTGCCAGCAGTTTGACAGGGAAATCACCCCTCCACTTT.

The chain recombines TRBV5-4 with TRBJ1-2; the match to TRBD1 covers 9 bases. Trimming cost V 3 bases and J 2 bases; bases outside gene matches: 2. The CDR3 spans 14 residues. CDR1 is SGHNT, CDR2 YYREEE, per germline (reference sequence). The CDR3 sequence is CASSSDRGNYGYTF. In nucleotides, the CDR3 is TGTGCCAGCAGCTCGGACAGGGGAAACTATGGCTACACCTTC. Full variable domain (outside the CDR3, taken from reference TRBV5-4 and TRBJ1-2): ETGVTQSPTHLIKTRGQQVTLRCSSQSGHNTVSWYQQALGQGPQFIFQYYREEENGRGNFPPRFSGLQFPNYSSELNVNALELDDSALYLCASSSDRGNYGYTFGSGTRLTVV.

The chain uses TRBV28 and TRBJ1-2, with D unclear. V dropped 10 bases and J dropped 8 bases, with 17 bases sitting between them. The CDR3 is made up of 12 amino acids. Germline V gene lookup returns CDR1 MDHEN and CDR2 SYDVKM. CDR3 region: CATGRSLWGYTF. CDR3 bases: TGTGCCACCGGGAGGTCTCTTTGGGGCTACACCTTC.